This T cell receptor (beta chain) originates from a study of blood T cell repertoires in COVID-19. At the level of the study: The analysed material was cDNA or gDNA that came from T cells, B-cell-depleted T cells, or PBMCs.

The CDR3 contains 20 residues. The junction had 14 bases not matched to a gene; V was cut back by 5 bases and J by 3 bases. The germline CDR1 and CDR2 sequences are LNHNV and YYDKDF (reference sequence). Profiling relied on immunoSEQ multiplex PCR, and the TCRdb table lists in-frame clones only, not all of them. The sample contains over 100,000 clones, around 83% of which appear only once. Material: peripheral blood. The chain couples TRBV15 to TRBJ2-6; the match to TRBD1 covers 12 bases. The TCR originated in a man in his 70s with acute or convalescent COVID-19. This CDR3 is CATSPRAWGQGAVGANVLTF. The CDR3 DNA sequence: TGTGCCACCAGCCCACGCGCTTGGGGACAGGGGGCAGTTGGGGCCAACGTCCTGACTTTC.